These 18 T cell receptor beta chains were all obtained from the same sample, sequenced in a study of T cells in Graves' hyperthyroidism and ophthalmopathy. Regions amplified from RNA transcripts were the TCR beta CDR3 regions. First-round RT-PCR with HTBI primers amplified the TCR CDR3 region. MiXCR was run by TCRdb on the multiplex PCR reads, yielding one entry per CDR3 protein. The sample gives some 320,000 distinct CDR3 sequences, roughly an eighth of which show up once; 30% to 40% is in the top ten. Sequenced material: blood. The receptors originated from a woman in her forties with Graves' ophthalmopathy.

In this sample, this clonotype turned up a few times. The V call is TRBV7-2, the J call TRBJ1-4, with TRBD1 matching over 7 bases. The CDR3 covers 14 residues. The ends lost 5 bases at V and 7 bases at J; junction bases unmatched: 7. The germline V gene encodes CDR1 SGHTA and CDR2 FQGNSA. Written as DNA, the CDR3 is TGTGCCAGCAGCCGGGGGACAGTAGGTGAAAAACTGTTTTTT. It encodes CASSRGTVGEKLFF. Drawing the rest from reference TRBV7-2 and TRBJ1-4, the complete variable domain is GAGVSQSPSNKVTEKGKDVELRCDPISGHTALYWYRQSLGQGLEFLIYFQGNSAPDKSGLPSDRFSAERTGGSVSTLTIQRTQQEDSAVYLCASSRGTVGEKLFFGSGTQLSVL.

DNA of the CDR3: TGTGCCAGCAGCTTAGGAGCTAGCGGGAGAGAGCAGTACTTC. This sequence encodes CASSLGASGREQYF. The chain links TRBV7-8 to TRBJ2-7; the match to TRBD2 covers 10 bases. CDR3 size: 14 residues. The germline V gene has CDR1 SGHVS and CDR2 FQNEAQ. V shed 1 base, J shed 7 bases, and the junction held 4 bases outside the gene matches.

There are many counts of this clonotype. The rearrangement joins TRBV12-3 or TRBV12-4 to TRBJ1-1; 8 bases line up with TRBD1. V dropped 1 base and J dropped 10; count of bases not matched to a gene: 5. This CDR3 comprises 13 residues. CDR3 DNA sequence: TGTGCCAGCAGTTTAGAGGCAGGGGGCCCAGCTTTCTTT. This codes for CASSLEAGGPAFF.

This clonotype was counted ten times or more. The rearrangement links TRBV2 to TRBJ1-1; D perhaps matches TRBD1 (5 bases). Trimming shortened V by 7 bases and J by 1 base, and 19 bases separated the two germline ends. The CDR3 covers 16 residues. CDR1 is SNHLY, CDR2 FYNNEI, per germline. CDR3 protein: CASTGGVLRGNTEAFF. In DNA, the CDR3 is TGTGCCAGCACTGGGGGGGTGTTGAGGGGGAACACTGAAGCTTTCTTT.

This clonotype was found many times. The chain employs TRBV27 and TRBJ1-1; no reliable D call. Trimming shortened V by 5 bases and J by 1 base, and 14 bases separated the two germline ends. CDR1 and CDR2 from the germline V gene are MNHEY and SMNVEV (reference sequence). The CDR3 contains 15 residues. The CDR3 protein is CASSLPEDGNTEAFF. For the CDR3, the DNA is TGTGCCAGCAGTCTCCCTGAGGATGGGAACACTGAAGCTTTCTTT.

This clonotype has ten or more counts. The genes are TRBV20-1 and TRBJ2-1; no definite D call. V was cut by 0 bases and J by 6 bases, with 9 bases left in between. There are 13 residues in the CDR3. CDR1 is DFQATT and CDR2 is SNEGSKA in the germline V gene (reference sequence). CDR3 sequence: CSAREARVNEQFF. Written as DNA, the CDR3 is TGCAGTGCTAGAGAAGCTAGGGTCAATGAGCAGTTCTTC.

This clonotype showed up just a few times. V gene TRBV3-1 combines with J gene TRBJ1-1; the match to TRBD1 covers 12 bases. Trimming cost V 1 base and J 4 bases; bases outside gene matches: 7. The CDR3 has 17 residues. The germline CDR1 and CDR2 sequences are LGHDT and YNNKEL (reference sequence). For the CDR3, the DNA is TGTGCCAGCAGCCAAGGGGGGACAGGGGGCCCGGGCACTGAAGCTTTCTTT. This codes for CASSQGGTGGPGTEAFF.

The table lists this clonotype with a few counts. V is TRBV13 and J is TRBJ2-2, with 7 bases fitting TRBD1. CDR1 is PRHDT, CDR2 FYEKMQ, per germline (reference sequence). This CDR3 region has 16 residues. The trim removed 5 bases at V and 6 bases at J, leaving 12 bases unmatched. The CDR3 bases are TGTGCCAGCAGCACGACAGGGCCCGGGCCCCCCGGGGAGCTGTTTTTT. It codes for CASSTTGPGPPGELFF.

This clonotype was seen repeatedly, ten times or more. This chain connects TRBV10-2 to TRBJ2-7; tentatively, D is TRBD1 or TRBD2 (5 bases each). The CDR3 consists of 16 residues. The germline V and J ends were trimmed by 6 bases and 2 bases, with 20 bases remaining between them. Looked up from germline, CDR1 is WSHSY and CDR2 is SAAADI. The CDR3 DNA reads TGCGCCAGCAGCCCGACCCCGGGACCCCCAACCTACGAGCAGTACTTC. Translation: CASSPTPGPPTYEQYF.

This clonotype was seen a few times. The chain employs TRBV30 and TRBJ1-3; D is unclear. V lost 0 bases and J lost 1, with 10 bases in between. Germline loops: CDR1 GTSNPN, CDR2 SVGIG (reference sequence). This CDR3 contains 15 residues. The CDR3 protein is CAWSVGRRSGNTIYF. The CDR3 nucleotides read TGTGCCTGGAGTGTGGGGAGGCGGTCTGGAAACACCATATATTTT.

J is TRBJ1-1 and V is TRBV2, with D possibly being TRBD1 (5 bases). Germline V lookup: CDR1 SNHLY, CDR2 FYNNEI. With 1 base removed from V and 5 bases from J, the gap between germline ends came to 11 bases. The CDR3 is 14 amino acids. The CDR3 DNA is TGTGCCAGCAGTGAAGGGACAAGGGTAACTGAAGCTTTCTTT. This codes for CASSEGTRVTEAFF.

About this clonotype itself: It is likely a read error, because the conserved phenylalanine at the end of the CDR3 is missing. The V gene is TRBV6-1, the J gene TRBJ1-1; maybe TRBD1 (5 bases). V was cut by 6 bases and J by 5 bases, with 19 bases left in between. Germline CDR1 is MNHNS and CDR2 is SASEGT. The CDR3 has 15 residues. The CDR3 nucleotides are TGTGCCAGCAGCCTCGTTGACCGGGGGGGGACTGAAGCTTTCTCT. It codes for CASSLVDRGGTEAFS.

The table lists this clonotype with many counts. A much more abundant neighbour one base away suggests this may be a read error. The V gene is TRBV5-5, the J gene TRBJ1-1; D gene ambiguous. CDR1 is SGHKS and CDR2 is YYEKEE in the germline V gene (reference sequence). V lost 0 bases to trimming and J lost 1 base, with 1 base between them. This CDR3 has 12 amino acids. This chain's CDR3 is CASSLANTEAFF. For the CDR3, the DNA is TGTGCCAGCAGCTTGGCGAACACTGAAGCTTTCTTT.

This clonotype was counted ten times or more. Here the CDR3 reads CSASSSHGNTEAFF. CDR3 in DNA: TGCAGTGCTAGCTCTAGTCACGGCAACACTGAAGCTTTCTTT. The rearrangement uses TRBV20-1 and TRBJ1-1, with no clear D. The ends were cut back, 3 bases at V and 2 bases at J, with 13 bases in the middle. The V gene's germline CDR1 is DFQATT and CDR2 SNEGSKA (reference sequence). The CDR3 totals 14 residues.

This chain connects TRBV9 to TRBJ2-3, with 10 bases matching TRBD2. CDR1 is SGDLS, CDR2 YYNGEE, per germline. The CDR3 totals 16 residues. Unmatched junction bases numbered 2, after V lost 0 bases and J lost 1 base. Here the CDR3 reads CASSVAGLAGTDTQYF. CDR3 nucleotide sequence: TGTGCCAGCAGCGTAGCTGGACTAGCGGGCACAGATACGCAGTATTTT. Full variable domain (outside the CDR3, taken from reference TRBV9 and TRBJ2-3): DSGVTQTPKHLITATGQRVTLRCSPRSGDLSVYWYQQSLDQGLQFLIQYYNGEERAKGNILERFSAQQFPDLHSELNLSSLELGDSALYFCASSVAGLAGTDTQYFGPGTRLTVL.

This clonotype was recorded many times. CDR3 protein: CASSDPGGRQPQHF. CDR3 nucleotide sequence: TGTGCCAGCAGTGACCCTGGGGGCCGCCAGCCCCAGCATTTT. This sequence joins TRBV2 and TRBJ1-5, with D possibly being TRBD1 (6 bases). Trimming shortened V by 3 bases and J by 7 bases, and 13 bases separated the two germline ends. Germline V gene data show CDR1 as SNHLY and CDR2 as FYNNEI. The CDR3 has 14 amino acids.

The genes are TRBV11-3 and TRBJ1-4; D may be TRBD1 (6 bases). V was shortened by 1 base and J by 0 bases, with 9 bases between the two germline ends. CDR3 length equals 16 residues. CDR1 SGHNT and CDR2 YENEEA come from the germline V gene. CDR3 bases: TGTGCCAGCAGCTTAGGAAGGGGGACAACTAATGAAAAACTGTTTTTT. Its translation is CASSLGRGTTNEKLFF.

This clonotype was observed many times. CDR3 in DNA: TGTGCCAGCAGCTTTTTGCAGGACACTGAAGCTTTCTTT. Translated: CASSFLQDTEAFF. The V and J genes are TRBV5-5 and TRBJ1-1, with no clear D. Trimming pared 2 bases from V and 3 bases from J, leaving 8 bases between. Per germline, CDR1 SGHKS and CDR2 YYEKEE (reference sequence). The CDR3 totals 13 residues. Full variable domain (rest looked up from reference TRBV5-5 and TRBJ1-1): DAGVTQSPTHLIKTRGQQVTLRCSPISGHKSVSWYQQVLGQGPQFIFQYYEKEERGRGNFPDRFSARQFPNYSSELNVNALLLGDSALYLCASSFLQDTEAFFGQGTRLTVV.